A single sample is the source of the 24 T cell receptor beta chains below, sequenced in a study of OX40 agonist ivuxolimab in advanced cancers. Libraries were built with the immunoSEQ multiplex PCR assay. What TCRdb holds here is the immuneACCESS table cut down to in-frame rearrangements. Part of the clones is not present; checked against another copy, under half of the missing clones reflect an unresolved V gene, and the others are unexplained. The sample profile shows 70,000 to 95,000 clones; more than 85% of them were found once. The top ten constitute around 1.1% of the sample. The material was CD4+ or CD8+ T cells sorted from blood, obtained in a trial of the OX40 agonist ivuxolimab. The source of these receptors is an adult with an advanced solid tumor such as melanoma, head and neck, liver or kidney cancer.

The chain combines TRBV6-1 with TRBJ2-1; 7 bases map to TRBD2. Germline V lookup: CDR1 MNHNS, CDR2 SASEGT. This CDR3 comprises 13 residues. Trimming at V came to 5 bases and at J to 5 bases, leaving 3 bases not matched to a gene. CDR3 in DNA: TGTGCCAGCAGTCCGGGACTACACAATGAGCAGTTCTTC. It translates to CASSPGLHNEQFF.

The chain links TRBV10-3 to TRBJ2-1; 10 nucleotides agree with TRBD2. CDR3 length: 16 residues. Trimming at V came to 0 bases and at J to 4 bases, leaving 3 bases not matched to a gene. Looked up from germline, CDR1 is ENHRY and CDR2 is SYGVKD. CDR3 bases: TGTGCCATCAGTGAGTCGACGGGACTAGCGTACAATGAGCAGTTCTTC. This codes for CAISESTGLAYNEQFF.

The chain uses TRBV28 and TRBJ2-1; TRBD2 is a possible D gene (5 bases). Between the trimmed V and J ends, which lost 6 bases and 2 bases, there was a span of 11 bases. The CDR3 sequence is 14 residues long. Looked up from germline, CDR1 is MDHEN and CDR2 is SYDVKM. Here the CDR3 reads CASSGPGTYNEQFF. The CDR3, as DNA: TGTGCCAGCAGCGGCCCCGGGACCTACAATGAGCAGTTCTTC.

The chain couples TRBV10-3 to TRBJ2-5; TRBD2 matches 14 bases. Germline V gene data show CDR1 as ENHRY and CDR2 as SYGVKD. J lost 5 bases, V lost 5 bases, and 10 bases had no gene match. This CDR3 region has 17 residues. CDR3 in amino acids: CAISRHGTSGSPETQYF. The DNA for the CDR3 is TGTGCCATCAGTCGACACGGGACTAGCGGGAGTCCGGAGACCCAGTACTTC.

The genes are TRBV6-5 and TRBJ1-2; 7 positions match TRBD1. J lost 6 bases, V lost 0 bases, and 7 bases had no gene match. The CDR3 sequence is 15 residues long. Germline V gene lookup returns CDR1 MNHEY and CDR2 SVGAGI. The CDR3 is CASSYSGQVPHGYTF. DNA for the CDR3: TGTGCCAGCAGTTACTCCGGACAGGTCCCGCATGGCTACACCTTC.

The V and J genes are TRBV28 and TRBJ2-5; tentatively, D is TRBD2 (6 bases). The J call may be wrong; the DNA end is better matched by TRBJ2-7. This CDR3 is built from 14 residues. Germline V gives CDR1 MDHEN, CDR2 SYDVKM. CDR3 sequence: CASSPGTFSYEQYF. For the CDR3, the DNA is TGTGCCAGCAGTCCCGGGACTTTCTCCTACGAGCAGTACTTC.

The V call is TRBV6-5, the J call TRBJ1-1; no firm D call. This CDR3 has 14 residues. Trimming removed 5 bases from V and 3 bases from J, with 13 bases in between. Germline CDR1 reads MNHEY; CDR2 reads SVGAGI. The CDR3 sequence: CASSLRRTDTEAFF. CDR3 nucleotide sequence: TGTGCCAGCAGTCTCCGGAGAACCGACACTGAAGCTTTCTTT.

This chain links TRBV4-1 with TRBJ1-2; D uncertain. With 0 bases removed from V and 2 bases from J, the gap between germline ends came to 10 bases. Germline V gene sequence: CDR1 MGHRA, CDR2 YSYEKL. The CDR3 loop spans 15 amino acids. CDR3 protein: CASSQDLAGNYGYTF. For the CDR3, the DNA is TGCGCCAGCAGCCAAGATCTCGCAGGCAACTATGGCTACACCTTC.

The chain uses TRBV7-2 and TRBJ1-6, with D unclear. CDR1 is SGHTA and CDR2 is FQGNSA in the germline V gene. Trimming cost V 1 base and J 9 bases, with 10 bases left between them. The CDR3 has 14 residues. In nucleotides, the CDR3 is TGTGCCAGCAGCTTAGATTCAGAGACTTCACCCCTCCACTTT. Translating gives CASSLDSETSPLHF.

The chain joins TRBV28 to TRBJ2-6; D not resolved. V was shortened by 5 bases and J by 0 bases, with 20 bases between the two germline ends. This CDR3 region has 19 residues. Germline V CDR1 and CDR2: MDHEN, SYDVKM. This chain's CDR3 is CASSPIAELRYSGANVLTF. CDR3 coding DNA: TGTGCCAGCAGTCCTATAGCAGAGCTAAGGTACTCTGGGGCCAACGTCCTGACTTTC.

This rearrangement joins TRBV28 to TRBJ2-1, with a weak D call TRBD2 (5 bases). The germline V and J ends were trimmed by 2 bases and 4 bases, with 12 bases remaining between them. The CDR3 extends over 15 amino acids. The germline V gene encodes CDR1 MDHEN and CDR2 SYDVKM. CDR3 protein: CASSLSGSPYNEQFF. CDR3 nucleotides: TGTGCCAGCAGTTTAAGTGGGAGTCCTTACAATGAGCAGTTCTTC.

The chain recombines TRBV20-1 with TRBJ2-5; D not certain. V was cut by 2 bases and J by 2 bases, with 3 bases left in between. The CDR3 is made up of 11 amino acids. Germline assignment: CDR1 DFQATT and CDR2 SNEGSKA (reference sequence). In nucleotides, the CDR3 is TGCAGTGCTAGATATCAAGAGACCCAGTACTTC. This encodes CSARYQETQYF.

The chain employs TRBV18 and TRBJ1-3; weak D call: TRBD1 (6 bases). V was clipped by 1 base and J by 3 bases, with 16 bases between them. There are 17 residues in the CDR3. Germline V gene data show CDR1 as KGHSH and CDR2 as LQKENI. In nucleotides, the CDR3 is TGTGCCAGCTCACCACAGAATGAACAGGGACGTGGAAACACCATATATTTT. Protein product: CASSPQNEQGRGNTIYF.

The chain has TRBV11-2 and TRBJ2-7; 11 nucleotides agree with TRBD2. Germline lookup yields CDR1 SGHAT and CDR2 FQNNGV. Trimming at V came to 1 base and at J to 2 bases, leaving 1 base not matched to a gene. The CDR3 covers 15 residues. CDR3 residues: CASSLGTSGPYEQYF. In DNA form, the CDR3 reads TGTGCCAGCAGCTTAGGGACTAGCGGGCCCTACGAGCAGTACTTC.

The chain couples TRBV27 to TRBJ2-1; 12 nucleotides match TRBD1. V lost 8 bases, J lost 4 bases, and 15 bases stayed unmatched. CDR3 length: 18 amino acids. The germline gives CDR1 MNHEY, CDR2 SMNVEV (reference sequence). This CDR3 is CASLGSFPGQGAYNEQFF. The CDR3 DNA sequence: TGTGCCAGCCTGGGCTCCTTTCCGGGACAGGGGGCTTACAATGAGCAGTTCTTC.

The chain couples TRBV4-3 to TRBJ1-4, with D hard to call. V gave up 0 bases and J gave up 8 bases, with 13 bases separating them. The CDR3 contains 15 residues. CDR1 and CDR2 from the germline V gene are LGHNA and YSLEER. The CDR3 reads CASSQDRRGYEKLFF. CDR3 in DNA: TGCGCCAGCAGCCAAGATCGCCGAGGCTACGAAAAACTGTTTTTT.

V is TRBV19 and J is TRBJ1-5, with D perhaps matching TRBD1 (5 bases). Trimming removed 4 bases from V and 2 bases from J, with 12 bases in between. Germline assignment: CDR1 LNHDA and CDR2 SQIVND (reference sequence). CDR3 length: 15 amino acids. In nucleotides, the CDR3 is TGTGCCAGTAGTACTCTTGGGGGTGGCAATCAGCCCCAGCATTTT. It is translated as CASSTLGGGNQPQHF.

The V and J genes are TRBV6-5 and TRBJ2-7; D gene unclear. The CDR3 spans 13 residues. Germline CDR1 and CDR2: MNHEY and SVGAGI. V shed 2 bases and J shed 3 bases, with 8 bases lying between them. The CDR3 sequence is CASSYPPGYEQYF. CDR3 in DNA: TGTGCCAGCAGTTACCCCCCCGGCTACGAGCAGTACTTC.

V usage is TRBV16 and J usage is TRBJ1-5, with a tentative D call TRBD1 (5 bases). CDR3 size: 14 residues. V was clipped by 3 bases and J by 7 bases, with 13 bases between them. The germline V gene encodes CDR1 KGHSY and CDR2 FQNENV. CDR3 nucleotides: TGTGCCAGCAGCCAGTTAGGGGCGCGCCAGCCCCAGCATTTT. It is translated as CASSQLGARQPQHF.

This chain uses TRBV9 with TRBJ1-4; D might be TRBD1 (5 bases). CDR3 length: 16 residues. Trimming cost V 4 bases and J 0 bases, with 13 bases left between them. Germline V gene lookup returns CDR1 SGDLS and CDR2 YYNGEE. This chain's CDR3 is CASSPMRGTTNEKLFF. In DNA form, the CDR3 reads TGTGCCAGCAGCCCCATGCGGGGGACAACTAATGAAAAACTGTTTTTT.

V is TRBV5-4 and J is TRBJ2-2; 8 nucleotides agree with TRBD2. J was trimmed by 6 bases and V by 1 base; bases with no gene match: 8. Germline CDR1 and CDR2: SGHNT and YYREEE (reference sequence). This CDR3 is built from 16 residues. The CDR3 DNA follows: TGTGCCAGCAGCTTGTCCCGGGGGGGATGGGCCGGGGAGCTGTTTTTT. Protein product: CASSLSRGGWAGELFF.

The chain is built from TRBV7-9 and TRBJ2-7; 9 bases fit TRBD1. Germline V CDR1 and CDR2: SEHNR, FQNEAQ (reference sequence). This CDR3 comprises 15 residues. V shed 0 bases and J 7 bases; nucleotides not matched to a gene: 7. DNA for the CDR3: TGTGCCAGCAGCTTAGCCGGGACAGGGTTTTTAGAGCAGTACTTC. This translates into CASSLAGTGFLEQYF.

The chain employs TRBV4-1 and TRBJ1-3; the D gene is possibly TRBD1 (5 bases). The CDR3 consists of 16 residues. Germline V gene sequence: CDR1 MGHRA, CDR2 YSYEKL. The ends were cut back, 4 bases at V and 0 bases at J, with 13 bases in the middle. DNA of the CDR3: TGCGCCAGCAGCCGGGGCACCCGCCGCTCTGGAAACACCATATATTTT. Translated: CASSRGTRRSGNTIYF.

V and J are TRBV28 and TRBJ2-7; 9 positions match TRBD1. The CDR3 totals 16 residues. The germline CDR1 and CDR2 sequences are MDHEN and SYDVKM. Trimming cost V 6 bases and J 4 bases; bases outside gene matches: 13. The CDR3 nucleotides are TGTGCCAGCAGGCCTCCCTTGGGACAGGGAGGGTACGAGCAGTACTTC. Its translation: CASRPPLGQGGYEQYF.